This TCR beta chain was sequenced for a study of T cells in Graves' hyperthyroidism and ophthalmopathy. Deletions cut 7 bases from V and 6 bases from J, with 12 bases between. This CDR3 comprises 13 residues. The germline V gene has CDR1 MGHDK and CDR2 SYGVNS. It was RNA transcripts that yielded the amplified TCR beta CDR3 regions. A first-round RT-PCR of the TCR CDR3 used the HTBI primer set. TCRdb analysed the multiplex PCR reads with MiXCR anew, one entry per CDR3 protein. The sample records approximately 700,000 distinct CDR3 sequences, nearly 45% being singletons. The source is an adult man with Graves' disease, either hyperthyroidism or ophthalmopathy (not recorded which). The chain has TRBV25-1 and TRBJ1-4; TRBD1 is a possible D gene (5 bases). The specimen was peripheral blood or thyroid tissue (not recorded which). The CDR3 spells CASNTGADEKLFF. The DNA for the CDR3 is TGTGCCAGCAACACAGGAGCCGATGAAAAACTGTTTTTT.